Shown below are 5 T cell receptor beta chains from a single sample sequenced in a study of shared clonotypes between healthy human individuals. Libraries were prepared by immunoSEQ multiplex PCR; TCRdb keeps only in-frame clonotypes and omits some of them. The sample lists 450,000 to 500,000 clones, around three quarters seen once, with less than 15% in the top ten. Sequencing used PBMCs. These receptors were obtained from a woman aged 40 to 50 in good health. Some clones in this sample may be carry-over from other donors' samples.

The CDR3 DNA is TGTGCCAGCAGCGGACAGGGAATAGACAATGAGCAGTTCTTC. Protein sequence: CASSGQGIDNEQFF. The gene calls are TRBV6-5 and TRBJ2-1, with TRBD1 identical over 8 bases. The V gene's germline CDR1 is MNHEY and CDR2 SVGAGI. The CDR3 is 14 amino acids. Losses at the gene ends were 6 bases for V and 5 bases for J; bases not matched to a gene: 6.

This rearrangement joins TRBV28 to TRBJ2-2; no firm D call. The germline gives CDR1 MDHEN, CDR2 SYDVKM. V gave up 6 bases and J gave up 6 bases, with 20 bases separating them. The CDR3 totals 16 residues. The CDR3 bases are TGTGCCAGCAGGTTTTACCCTCCTTTCGGAGCCGGGGAGCTGTTTTTT. It yields the protein CASRFYPPFGAGELFF. The full variable domain, completed using reference TRBV28 and TRBJ2-2, is DVKVTQSSRYLVKRTGEKVFLECVQDMDHENMFWYRQDPGLGLRLIYFSYDVKMKEKGDIPEGYSVSREKKERFSLILESASTNQTSMYLCASRFYPPFGAGELFFGEGSRLTVL.

This clone has a handful of counts. Different DNA sequences within this sample yield the same CDR3. The chain has TRBV11-2 and TRBJ2-5; D remains ambiguous. CDR1 and CDR2 (germline): SGHAT, FQNNGV. This CDR3 is built from 13 residues. Trimming shortened V by 3 bases and J by 0 bases, and 5 bases separated the two germline ends. The CDR3 DNA reads as TGTGCCAGCAGCTTGGGCCACCAAGAGACCCAGTACTTC. It codes for CASSLGHQETQYF.

This chain joins TRBV5-1 and TRBJ2-2, with 8 bases aligning to TRBD1. With V trimmed by 0 bases and J by 4 bases, 5 bases remained unmatched. CDR3 length: 16 amino acids. The germline V gene has CDR1 SGHRS and CDR2 YFSETQ. The CDR3 loop is CASSLATGGTTGELFF. In nucleotides, the CDR3 is TGCGCCAGCAGCTTGGCCACAGGGGGGACCACCGGGGAGCTGTTTTTT.

This chain joins TRBV4-1 and TRBJ2-1; 12 bases fit TRBD2. This CDR3 contains 16 residues. Germline V gene data show CDR1 as MGHRA and CDR2 as YSYEKL. V was clipped by 0 bases and J by 7 bases; unmatched bases: 4. CDR3 residues: CASSQELAGGWNEQFF. CDR3 nucleotides: TGCGCCAGCAGCCAAGAACTAGCGGGAGGATGGAATGAGCAGTTCTTC.